This is a list of T cell receptor beta chains from one sample in a study of cytomegalovirus exposure and HLA in healthy donors. Assay used: immunoSEQ multiplex PCR; TCRdb lists only in-frame clones, some missing. The sample includes a few hundred thousand clones, approximately 81% seen only once; the top ten take about 7.5%. The specimen sequenced was PBMCs. These receptors were taken from a woman aged 60-75 years in good health and CMV-seropositive. Both conserved end residues are part of each CDR3. Fields, in order: V gene, J gene, D gene, clone size, CDR3 DNA, CDR3 protein. A D gene is named only where the DNA matches it firmly. Clone size appears in some rows only: once, few, many, or a class for an expanded clone.

TRBV9	TRBJ2-1	TRBD2	NA	TGTGCCAGCAGCGTAGAAGGACTAGCGCTCTACAATGAGCAGTTCTTC	CASSVEGLALYNEQFF
TRBV7-2	TRBJ2-1	NA	NA	TGTGCCAGCAGCTTAGGAGCGGCAAGCTCCTACAATGAGCAGTTCTTC	CASSLGAASSYNEQFF
TRBV4-1	TRBJ1-1	NA	few	TGCGCCAGCAGCATGCACGAGACTAGGAACACTGAAGCTTTCTTT	CASSMHETRNTEAFF
TRBV11-1	TRBJ2-6	NA	NA	TGTGCCAGCAGCCCGGGGGACGGTAAGAGCTCTGGGGCCAACGTCCTGACTTTC	CASSPGDGKSSGANVLTF
TRBV7-9	TRBJ1-1	NA	few	TGTGCCAGCAGCCCTCCCCAAACGGTAGGGGGCACTGAAGCTTTCTTT	CASSPPQTVGGTEAFF
TRBV10-2	TRBJ1-5	NA	NA	TGCGCCAGCAGTGTAGGTCGGGGGCAGCCCCAGCATTTT	CASSVGRGQPQHF
TRBV18	TRBJ1-1	TRBD1	NA	TGTGCCAGCTCACCTCAGGGGGCGAACACTGAAGCTTTCTTT	CASSPQGANTEAFF
TRBV7-9	TRBJ2-3	TRBD1	NA	TGTTCCAGCAGCTTAGGCCGGGACAGAGCAATAGATACGCAGTATTTT	CSSSLGRDRAIDTQYF
TRBV5-1	TRBJ2-7	TRBD1	NA	TGCGCCAGCAGCGTGACGCAGGGGGCGCCTGAGCAGTACTTC	CASSVTQGAPEQYF
TRBV2	TRBJ1-3	NA	NA	TGTGCCAGCAGCGTAACTTACTCTGGAAACACCATATATTTT	CASSVTYSGNTIYF
TRBV28	TRBJ2-7	NA	once	TGTGCCAGCAGTTTCCGACAGGAGATCTACGAGCAGTACTTC	CASSFRQEIYEQYF
TRBV14	TRBJ2-7	TRBD2	NA	TGTGCCAGCAGCCATAGCGGGACGGGCGAGCAGTACTTC	CASSHSGTGEQYF
TRBV5-1	TRBJ2-5	NA	NA	TGCGCCAGCAAGCTCCAAGAGACCCAGTACTTC	CASKLQETQYF
TRBV6-1	TRBJ2-4	TRBD1	NA	TGTGCCAGCAGGGATACCGGGACAGACAAAAACATTCAGTACTTC	CASRDTGTDKNIQYF
TRBV6-5	TRBJ2-2	NA	NA	TGTGCCAGCAGTTACCCTCTCACCGGGGAGCTGTTTTTT	CASSYPLTGELFF
TRBV7-6	TRBJ2-1	NA	NA	TGTGCCAGCAGCCGGGGAGAGAGCGGGTCCGTGAGCTCCTACAATGAGCAGTTCTTC	CASSRGESGSVSSYNEQFF
TRBV6-1	TRBJ2-7	TRBD2	once	TGTGCCAGCAGTGACACGGGAGGGGGCTACGAGCAGTACTTC	CASSDTGGGYEQYF
TRBV7-9	TRBJ1-2	NA	NA	TGTGCCAGCAGCCCGCAGGAGTTGGTAGCCAGGGGATACTATGGCTACACCTTC	CASSPQELVARGYYGYTF
TRBV7-3	TRBJ2-2	TRBD2	NA	TGTGCCAGCAGCTTAGCGGGAGGGACCGGGGAGCTGTTTTTT	CASSLAGGTGELFF
TRBV6-4	TRBJ2-2	NA	NA	TGTGCCAGCAGTTTGGAGGCGGGCGGCACCGGGGAGCTGTTTTTT	CASSLEAGGTGELFF
TRBV28	TRBJ2-7	TRBD1	NA	TGTGCCACGGACAGGGGGGACTCCTACGAGCAGTACTTC	CATDRGDSYEQYF
TRBV6-5	TRBJ1-2	TRBD1	NA	TGTGCCAGCAGGAACCGGGACAGAGGCTATGGCTACACCTTC	CASRNRDRGYGYTF
TRBV28	TRBJ2-2	TRBD2	NA	TGTGCCAGCCTTTCGGGAGGAGCGACCGGGGAGCTGTTTTTT	CASLSGGATGELFF
TRBV27	TRBJ1-2	NA	NA	TGTGCCAGCAGTAACAGGGTGGGTGGCTACACCTTC	CASSNRVGGYTF
TRBV19	TRBJ1-2	NA	NA	TGTGCCAGTAGTATAGGCAGCGGCGGGAACTATGGCTACACCTTC	CASSIGSGGNYGYTF
TRBV10-1	TRBJ1-5	NA	NA	TGCGCCAGCAGTGACACTGACGCGGGGCCCCAGCATTTT	CASSDTDAGPQHF
TRBV7-7	TRBJ2-5	NA	NA	TGTGCTAGCAGCCGAGGGGGTGCGCAAGAGACCCAGTACTTC	CASSRGGAQETQYF
TRBV6-6	TRBJ2-2	TRBD1	once	TGTGCCAGCAGCCCCCGACAGGGGCGGACCGGGGAGCTGTTTTTT	CASSPRQGRTGELFF
TRBV28	TRBJ2-7	TRBD2	NA	TGTGCCAGCAGCCCCGGACTAGCGGGAGGTAGGAGCTCCTACGAGCAGTACTTC	CASSPGLAGGRSSYEQYF
TRBV6-1	TRBJ2-5	TRBD2	NA	TGTGCCGGGGGACTAGCGGGAGGGAGATCAGAGACCCAGTACTTC	CAGGLAGGRSETQYF
TRBV5-1	TRBJ2-7	TRBD1	NA	TGCGCCAGCAGCTTGAGCCAGGGGGCGGCCTACGAGCAGTACTTC	CASSLSQGAAYEQYF
TRBV6-6	TRBJ2-7	TRBD2	NA	TGTGCCAGCAGTACGGGGCTAGCGGGAGAGGTCGAGCAGTACTTC	CASSTGLAGEVEQYF
TRBV5-4	TRBJ2-3	TRBD2	NA	TGTGCCAGCACCGGGCCAGCGGGAGGAGCAGATACGCAGTATTTT	CASTGPAGGADTQYF
TRBV5-1	TRBJ1-1	NA	few	TGCGCCAGCAGTACGTGGGTGGGGAGCACTGAAGCTTTCTTT	CASSTWVGSTEAFF
TRBV9	TRBJ2-1	NA	NA	TGTGCCAGCAGCGTAGGACCAGGACAGAATGGGGATGAGCAGTTCTTC	CASSVGPGQNGDEQFF
TRBV9	TRBJ2-3	TRBD1	NA	TGTGCCAGCAGCGTTTTGGCAGGGGGCAGGGAAGATACGCAGTATTTT	CASSVLAGGREDTQYF
TRBV15	TRBJ1-2	TRBD1	NA	TGTGCCACCAGCCGGGACAGAAACTATGGCTACACCTTC	CATSRDRNYGYTF
TRBV7-3	TRBJ1-1	NA	NA	TGTGCCAGCAAGCCGGGGACTTTGGGTGAAGCTTTCTTT	CASKPGTLGEAFF
TRBV14	TRBJ2-7	NA	NA	TGTGCCAGCAGCCAAGTGCAAGGATCGGGAGCCCTGCACGAGCAGTACTTC	CASSQVQGSGALHEQYF
TRBV4-2	TRBJ1-1	NA	NA	TGTGCCAGCAGCCAAGATTGGGCAGGTTACACTGAAGCTTTCTTT	CASSQDWAGYTEAFF
TRBV27	TRBJ2-4	TRBD1	NA	TGTGCCAGCAGTTCATTACAGGGGGTAGTGCGAGTGGCCAAAAACATTCAGTACTTC	CASSSLQGVVRVAKNIQYF
TRBV27	TRBJ1-5	TRBD1	NA	TGTGCCAGCAGGACAGGGGGAGGTGGTAGCAATCAGCCCCAGCATTTT	CASRTGGGGSNQPQHF
TRBV5-1	TRBJ2-2	TRBD1	NA	TGCGCCACCTCCTTGGACAGGTCAAACGGGGAGCTGTTTTTT	CATSLDRSNGELFF
TRBV5-3	TRBJ2-7	NA	NA	TGTGCCAGAAGCTTCGGGGATCAGGACGAGCAGTACTTC	CARSFGDQDEQYF
TRBV29-1	TRBJ2-1	TRBD1	NA	TGCAGCGTTGTGGGGCCGGACAGGAGCTCCTACAATGAGCAGTTCTTC	CSVVGPDRSSYNEQFF
TRBV5-1	TRBJ2-7	TRBD1	NA	TGCGCCAGCAGCTCCCACGACGGGACAGGGGCTCGAGAGCAGTACTTC	CASSSHDGTGAREQYF
TRBV10-3	TRBJ1-1	TRBD1	NA	TGTGCCATCAGGCAACAGGGGATTACGGGGTACACTGAAGCTTTCTTT	CAIRQQGITGYTEAFF
TRBV7-9	TRBJ2-1	TRBD2	few	TGTGCCAGCAGCCTCATAAAGCGGGAGGCAATGAGGAATGAGCAGTTCTTC	CASSLIKREAMRNEQFF